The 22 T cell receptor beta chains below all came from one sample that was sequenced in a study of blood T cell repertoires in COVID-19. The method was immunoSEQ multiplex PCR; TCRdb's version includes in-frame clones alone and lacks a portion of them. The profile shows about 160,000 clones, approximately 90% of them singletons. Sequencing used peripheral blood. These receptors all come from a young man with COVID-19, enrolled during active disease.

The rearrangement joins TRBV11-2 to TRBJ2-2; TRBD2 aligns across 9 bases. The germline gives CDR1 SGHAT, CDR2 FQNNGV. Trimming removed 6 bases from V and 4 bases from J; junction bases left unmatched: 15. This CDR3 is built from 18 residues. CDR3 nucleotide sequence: TGTGCCAGCAGTCTAACCCCTTGGACTAGCGCGATCACCGGGGAGCTGTTTTTT. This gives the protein CASSLTPWTSAITGELFF.

This CDR3 is CASSQGGAGGDNEQFF. As DNA, the CDR3 is TGCGCCAGCAGCCAAGGGGGAGCGGGAGGGGACAATGAGCAGTTCTTC. The chain combines TRBV4-3 with TRBJ2-1, with 10 nucleotides matching TRBD2. Germline CDR1 LGHNA, CDR2 YSLEER. CDR3 length equals 16 residues. V shed 1 base, J shed 5 bases, and the junction held 5 bases outside the gene matches.

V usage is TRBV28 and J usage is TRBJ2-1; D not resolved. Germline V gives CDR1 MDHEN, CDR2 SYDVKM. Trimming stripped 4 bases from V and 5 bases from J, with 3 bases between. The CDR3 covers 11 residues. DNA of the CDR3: TGTGCCAGCAGTTCTAACAATGAGCAGTTCTTC. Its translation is CASSSNNEQFF.

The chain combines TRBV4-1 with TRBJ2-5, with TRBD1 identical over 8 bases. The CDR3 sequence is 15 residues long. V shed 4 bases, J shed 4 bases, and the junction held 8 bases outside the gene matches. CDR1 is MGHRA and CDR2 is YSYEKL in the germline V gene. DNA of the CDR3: TGCGCCAGCAGCCGTACCACAGGGGGAGGAGAGACCCAGTACTTC. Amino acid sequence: CASSRTTGGGETQYF.

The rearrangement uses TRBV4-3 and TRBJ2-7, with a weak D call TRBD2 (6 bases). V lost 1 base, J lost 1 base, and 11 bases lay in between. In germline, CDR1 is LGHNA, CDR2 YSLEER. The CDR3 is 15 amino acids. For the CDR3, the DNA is TGCGCCAGCAGCCAAGGGTCTAGCGCATCCTACGAGCAGTACTTC. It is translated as CASSQGSSASYEQYF.

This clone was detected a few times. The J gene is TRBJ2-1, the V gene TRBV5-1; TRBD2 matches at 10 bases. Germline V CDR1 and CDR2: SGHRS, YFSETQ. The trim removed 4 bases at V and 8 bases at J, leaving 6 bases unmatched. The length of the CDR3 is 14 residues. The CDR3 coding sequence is TGCGCCAGCAGCCCAGAGGGACTAGCGCATGAGCAGTTCTTC. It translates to CASSPEGLAHEQFF.

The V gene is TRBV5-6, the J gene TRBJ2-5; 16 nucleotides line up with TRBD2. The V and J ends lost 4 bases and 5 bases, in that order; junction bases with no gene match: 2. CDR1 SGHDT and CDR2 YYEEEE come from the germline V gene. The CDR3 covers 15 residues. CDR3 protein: CASSPGLAGGETQYF. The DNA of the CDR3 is TGTGCCAGCAGCCCGGGACTAGCGGGAGGGGAGACCCAGTACTTC. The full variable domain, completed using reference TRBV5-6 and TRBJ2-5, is DAGVTQSPTHLIKTRGQQVTLRCSPKSGHDTVSWYQQALGQGPQFIFQYYEEEERQRGNFPDRFSGHQFPNYSSELNVNALLLGDSALYLCASSPGLAGGETQYFGPGTRLLVL.

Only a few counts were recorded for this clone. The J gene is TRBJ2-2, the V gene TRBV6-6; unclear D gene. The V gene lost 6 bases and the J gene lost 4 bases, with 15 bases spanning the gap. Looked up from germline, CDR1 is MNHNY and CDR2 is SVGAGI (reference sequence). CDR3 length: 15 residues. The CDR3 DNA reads TGTGCCAGCAGCCCCACGGAGTCGGGCACCGGGGAGCTGTTTTTT. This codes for CASSPTESGTGELFF.

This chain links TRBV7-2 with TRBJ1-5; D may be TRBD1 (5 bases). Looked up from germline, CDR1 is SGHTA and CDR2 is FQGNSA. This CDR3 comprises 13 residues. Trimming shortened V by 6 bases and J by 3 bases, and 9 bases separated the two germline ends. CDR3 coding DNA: TGTGCCAGCAGTCGACAGACCAATCAGCCCCAGCATTTT. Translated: CASSRQTNQPQHF.

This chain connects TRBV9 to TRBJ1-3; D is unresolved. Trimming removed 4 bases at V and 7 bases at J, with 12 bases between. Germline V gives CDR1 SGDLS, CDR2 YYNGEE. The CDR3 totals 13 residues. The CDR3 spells CASSPPGGNTIYF. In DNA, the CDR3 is TGTGCCAGCAGCCCCCCGGGAGGGAACACCATATATTTT.

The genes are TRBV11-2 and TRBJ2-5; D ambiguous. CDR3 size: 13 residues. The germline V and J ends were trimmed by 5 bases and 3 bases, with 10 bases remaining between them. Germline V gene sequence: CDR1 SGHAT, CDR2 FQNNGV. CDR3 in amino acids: CASSPQTEETQYF. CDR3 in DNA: TGTGCCAGCAGCCCACAGACCGAAGAGACCCAGTACTTC. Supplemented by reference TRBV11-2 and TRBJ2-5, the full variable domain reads EAGVAQSPRYKIIEKRQSVAFWCNPISGHATLYWYQQILGQGPKLLIQFQNNGVVDDSQLPKDRFSAERLKGVDSTLKIQPAKLEDSAVYLCASSPQTEETQYFGPGTRLLVL.

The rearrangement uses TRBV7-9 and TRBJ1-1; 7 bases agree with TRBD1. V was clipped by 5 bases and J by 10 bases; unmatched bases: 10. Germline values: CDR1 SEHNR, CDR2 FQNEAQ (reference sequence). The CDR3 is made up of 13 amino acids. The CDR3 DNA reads TGTGCCAGCAGCCCGAACGACAGGGTGAGAGCTTTCTTT. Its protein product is CASSPNDRVRAFF.

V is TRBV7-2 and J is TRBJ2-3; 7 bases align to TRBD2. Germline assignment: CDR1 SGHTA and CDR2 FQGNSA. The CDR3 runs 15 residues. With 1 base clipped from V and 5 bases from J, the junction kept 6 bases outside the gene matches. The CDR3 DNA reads TGTGCCAGCAGCTTAGTGGCGGGAGCGAAAGATACGCAGTATTTT. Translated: CASSLVAGAKDTQYF.

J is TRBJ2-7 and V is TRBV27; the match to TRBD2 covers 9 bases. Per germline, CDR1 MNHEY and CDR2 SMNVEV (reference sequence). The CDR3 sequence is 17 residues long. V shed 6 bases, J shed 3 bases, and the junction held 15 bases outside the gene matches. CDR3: CASRPVVGVAGDYEQYF. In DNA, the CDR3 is TGTGCCAGCAGGCCAGTGGTAGGGGTAGCGGGAGACTACGAGCAGTACTTC.

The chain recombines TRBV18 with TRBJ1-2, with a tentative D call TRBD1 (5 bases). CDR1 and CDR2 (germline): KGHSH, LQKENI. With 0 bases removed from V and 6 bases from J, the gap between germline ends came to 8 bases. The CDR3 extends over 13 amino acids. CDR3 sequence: CASSPPAGNGYTF. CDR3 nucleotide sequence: TGTGCCAGCTCACCACCTGCAGGGAATGGCTACACCTTC.

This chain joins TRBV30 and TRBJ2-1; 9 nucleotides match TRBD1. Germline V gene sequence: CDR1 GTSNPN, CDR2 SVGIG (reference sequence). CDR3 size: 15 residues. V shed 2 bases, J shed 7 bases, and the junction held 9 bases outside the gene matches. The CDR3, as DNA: TGTGCCTGGAGTTTCACAGGGGGCGCTGGGAATGAGCAGTTCTTC. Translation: CAWSFTGGAGNEQFF.

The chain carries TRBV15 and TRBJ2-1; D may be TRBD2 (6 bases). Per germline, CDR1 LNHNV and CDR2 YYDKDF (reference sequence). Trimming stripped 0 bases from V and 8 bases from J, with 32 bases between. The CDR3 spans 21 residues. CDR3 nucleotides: TGTGCCACCAGCAGAGATTTCAAGGTGGCGGCAGGAAGGTTAGCGGTCGATGAGCAGTTCTTC. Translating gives CATSRDFKVAAGRLAVDEQFF.

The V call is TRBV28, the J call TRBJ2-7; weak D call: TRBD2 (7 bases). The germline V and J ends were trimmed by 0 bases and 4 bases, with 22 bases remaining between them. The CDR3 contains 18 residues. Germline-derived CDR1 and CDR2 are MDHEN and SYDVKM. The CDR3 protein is CASSLWGGLASRRYEQYF. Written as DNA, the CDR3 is TGTGCCAGCAGTTTATGGGGGGGGCTAGCGTCCCGTAGGTACGAGCAGTACTTC.

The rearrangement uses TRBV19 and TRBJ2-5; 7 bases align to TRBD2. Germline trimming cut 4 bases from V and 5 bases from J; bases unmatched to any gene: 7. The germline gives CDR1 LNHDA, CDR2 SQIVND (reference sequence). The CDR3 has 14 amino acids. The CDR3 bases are TGTGCCAGTAGTAACCGGGACGGGAGGGAGACCCAGTACTTC. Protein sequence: CASSNRDGRETQYF.

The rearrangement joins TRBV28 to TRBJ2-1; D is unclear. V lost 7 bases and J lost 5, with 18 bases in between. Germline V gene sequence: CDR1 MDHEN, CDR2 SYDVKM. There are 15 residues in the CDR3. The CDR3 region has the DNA TGTGCCAGCAATCCCACCCCAAGCCTAAACAATGAGCAGTTCTTC. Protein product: CASNPTPSLNNEQFF.

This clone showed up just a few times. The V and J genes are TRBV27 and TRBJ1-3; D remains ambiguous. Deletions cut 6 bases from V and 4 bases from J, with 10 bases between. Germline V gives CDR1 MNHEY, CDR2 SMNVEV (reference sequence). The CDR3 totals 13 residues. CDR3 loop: CASRMTGGNTIYF. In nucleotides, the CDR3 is TGTGCCAGCAGGATGACGGGGGGAAACACCATATATTTT.

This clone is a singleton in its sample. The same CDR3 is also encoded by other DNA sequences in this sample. This chain's CDR3 is CASSFGTGNEQFF. The CDR3, as DNA: TGTGCCAGCAGCTTCGGGACAGGGAATGAGCAGTTCTTC. This chain connects TRBV7-7 to TRBJ2-1; 9 nucleotides agree with TRBD1. V trimming: 3 bases; J trimming: 7 bases; junction bases outside the gene matches: 1. Germline assignment: CDR1 SSHAT and CDR2 FNYEAQ (reference sequence). CDR3 size: 13 residues.